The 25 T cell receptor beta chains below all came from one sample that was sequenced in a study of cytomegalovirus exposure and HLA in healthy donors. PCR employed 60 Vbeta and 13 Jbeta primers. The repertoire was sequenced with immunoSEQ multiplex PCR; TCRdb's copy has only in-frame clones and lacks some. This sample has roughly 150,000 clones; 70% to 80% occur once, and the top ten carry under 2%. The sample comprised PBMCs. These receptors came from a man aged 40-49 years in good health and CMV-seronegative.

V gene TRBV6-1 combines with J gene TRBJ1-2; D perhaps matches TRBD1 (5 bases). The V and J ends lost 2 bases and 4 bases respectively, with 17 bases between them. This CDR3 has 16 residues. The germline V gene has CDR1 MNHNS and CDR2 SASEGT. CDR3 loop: CASSESTAGLRYGYTF. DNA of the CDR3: TGTGCCAGCAGTGAAAGTACGGCGGGGCTCCGCTATGGCTACACCTTC.

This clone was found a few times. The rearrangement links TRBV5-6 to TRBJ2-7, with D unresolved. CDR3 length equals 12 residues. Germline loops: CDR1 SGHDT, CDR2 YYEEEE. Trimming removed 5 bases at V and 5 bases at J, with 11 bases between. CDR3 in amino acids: CASSRLFHEQYF. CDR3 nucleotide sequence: TGTGCCAGCAGTCGACTCTTCCACGAGCAGTACTTC.

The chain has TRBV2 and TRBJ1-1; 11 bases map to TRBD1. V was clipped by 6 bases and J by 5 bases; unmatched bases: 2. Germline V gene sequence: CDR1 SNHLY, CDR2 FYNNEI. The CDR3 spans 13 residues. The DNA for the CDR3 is TGTGCCAGCAGGGACAGGGGGCGGACTGAAGCTTTCTTT. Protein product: CASRDRGRTEAFF.

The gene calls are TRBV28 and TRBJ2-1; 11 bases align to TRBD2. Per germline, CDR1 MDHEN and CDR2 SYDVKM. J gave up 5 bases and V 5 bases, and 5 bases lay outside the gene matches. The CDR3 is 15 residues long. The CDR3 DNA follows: TGTGCCAGCAGTCCAGGACTAGCGGGTAACAATGAGCAGTTCTTC. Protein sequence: CASSPGLAGNNEQFF.

CDR3 DNA sequence: TGTGCCAGTAGTATATGGGGGGGCGACGATCAGCCCCAGCATTTT. Protein sequence: CASSIWGGDDQPQHF. The rearrangement uses TRBV19 and TRBJ1-5; perhaps TRBD1 as D (6 bases). This CDR3 spans 15 amino acids. The germline V gene encodes CDR1 LNHDA and CDR2 SQIVND (reference sequence). The V gene lost 2 bases and the J gene lost 5 bases, with 13 bases spanning the gap.

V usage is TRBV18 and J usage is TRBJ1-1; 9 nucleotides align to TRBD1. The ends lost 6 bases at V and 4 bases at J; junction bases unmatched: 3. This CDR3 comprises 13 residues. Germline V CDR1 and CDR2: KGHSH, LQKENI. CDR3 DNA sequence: TGTGCCAGCTCCCAGGGACAGGGCACTGAAGCTTTCTTT. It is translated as CASSQGQGTEAFF.

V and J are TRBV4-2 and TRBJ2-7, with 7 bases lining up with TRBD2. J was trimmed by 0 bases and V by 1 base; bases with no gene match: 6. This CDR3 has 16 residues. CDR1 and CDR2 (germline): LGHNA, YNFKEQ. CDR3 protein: CASSQGSGFSSYEQYF. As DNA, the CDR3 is TGTGCCAGCAGCCAAGGTAGCGGGTTTAGCTCCTACGAGCAGTACTTC.

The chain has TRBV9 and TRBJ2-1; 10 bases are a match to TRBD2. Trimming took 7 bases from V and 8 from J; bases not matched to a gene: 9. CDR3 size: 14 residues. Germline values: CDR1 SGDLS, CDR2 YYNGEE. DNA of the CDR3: TGTGCCAGCGGTCTAGCGGGAGTTCTAGATGAGCAGTTCTTC. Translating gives CASGLAGVLDEQFF.

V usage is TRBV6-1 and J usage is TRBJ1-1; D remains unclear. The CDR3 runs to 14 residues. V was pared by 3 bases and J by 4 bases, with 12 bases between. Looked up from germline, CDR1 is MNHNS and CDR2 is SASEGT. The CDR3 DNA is TGTGCCAGCAGTGATGGGAGTACGGCCACTGAAGCTTTCTTT. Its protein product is CASSDGSTATEAFF.

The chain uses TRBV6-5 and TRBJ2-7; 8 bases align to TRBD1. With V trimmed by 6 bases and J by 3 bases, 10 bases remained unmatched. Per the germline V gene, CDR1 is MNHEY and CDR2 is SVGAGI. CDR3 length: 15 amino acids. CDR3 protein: CASREQGDAGYEQYV. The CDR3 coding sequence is TGTGCCAGCAGAGAACAGGGGGACGCCGGCTACGAGCAGTACGTC.

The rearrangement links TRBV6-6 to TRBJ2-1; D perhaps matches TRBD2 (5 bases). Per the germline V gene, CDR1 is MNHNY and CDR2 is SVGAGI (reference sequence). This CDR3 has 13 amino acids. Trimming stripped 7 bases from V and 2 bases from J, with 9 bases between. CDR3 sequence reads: CASKGSAYNEQFF. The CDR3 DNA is TGTGCCAGCAAAGGTAGCGCCTACAATGAGCAGTTCTTC.

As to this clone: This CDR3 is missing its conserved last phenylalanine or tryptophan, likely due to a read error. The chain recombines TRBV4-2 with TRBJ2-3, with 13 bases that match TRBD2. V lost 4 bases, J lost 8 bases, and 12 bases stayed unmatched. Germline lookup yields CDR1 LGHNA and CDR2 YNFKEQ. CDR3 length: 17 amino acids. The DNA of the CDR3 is TGTGCCAGCAGCCGCCCGACCGGGACTAGCGGGAAAGGTACGCAGTATTGT. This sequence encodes CASSRPTGTSGKGTQYC.

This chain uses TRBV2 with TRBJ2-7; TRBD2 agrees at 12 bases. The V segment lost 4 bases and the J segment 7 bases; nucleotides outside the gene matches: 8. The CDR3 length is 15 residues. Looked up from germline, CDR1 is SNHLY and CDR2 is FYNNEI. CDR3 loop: CASSVTSGSLGEQYF. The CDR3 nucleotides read TGTGCCAGCAGTGTGACTAGCGGGAGTTTAGGAGAGCAGTACTTC.

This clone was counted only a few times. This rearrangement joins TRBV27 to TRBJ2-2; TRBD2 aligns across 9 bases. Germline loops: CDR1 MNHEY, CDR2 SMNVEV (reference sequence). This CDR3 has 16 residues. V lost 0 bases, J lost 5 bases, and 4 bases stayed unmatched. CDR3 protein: CASSLSPSGRTGELFF. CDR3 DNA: TGTGCCAGCAGTTTATCCCCCAGCGGGAGGACCGGGGAGCTGTTTTTT.

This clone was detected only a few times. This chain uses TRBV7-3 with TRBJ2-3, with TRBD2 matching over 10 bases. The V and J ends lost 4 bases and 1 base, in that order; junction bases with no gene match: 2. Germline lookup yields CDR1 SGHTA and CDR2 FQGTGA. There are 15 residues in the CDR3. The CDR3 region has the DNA TGTGCCAGCAGCTCGCTAGCGGGAGGCACAGATACGCAGTATTTT. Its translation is CASSSLAGGTDTQYF.

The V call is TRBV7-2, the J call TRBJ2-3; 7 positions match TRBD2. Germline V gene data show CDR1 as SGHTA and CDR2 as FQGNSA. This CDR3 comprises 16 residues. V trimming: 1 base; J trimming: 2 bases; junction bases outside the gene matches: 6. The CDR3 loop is CASSLEPSGYTDTQYF. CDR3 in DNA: TGTGCCAGCAGCTTAGAGCCTAGCGGCTACACAGATACGCAGTATTTT.

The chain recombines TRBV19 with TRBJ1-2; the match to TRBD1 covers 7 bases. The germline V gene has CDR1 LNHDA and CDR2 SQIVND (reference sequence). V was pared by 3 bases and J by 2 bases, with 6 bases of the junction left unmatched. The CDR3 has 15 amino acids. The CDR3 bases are TGTGCCAGTAGTATGGAGGGCAGGGGGAACTATGGCTACACCTTC. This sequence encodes CASSMEGRGNYGYTF.

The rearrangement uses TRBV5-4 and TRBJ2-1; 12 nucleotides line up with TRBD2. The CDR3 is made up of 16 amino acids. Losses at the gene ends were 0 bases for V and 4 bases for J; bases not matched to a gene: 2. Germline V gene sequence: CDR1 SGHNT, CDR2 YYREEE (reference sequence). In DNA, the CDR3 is TGTGCCAGCAGCTTGGGGACTAGCGGGGTTTACAATGAGCAGTTCTTC. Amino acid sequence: CASSLGTSGVYNEQFF.

CDR3 residues: CASSYLIGTEAFF. The CDR3 DNA is TGTGCCAGCAGCTACCTGATCGGGACTGAAGCTTTCTTT. The V gene is TRBV7-3, the J gene TRBJ1-1, with D uncertain. This CDR3 region has 13 residues. The germline V gene encodes CDR1 SGHTA and CDR2 FQGTGA. V lost 4 bases and J 5 bases, leaving 11 bases between the germline ends.

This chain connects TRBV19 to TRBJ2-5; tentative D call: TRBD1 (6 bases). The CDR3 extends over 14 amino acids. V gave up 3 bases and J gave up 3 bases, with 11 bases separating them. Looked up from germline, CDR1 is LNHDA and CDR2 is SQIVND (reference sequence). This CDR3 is CASSIMDRKETQYF. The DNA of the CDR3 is TGTGCCAGTAGTATCATGGACAGAAAAGAGACCCAGTACTTC. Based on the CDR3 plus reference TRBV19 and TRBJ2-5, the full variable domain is DGGITQSPKYLFRKEGQNVTLSCEQNLNHDAMYWYRQDPGQGLRLIYYSQIVNDFQKGDIAEGYSVSREKKESFPLTVTSAQKNPTAFYLCASSIMDRKETQYFGPGTRLLVL.

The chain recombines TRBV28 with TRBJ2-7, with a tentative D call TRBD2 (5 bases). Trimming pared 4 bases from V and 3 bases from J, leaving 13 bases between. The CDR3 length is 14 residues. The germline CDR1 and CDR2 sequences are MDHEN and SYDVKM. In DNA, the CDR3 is TGTGCCAGCAGTTACCCCGGAGGCGGCTACGAGCAGTACTTC. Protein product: CASSYPGGGYEQYF.

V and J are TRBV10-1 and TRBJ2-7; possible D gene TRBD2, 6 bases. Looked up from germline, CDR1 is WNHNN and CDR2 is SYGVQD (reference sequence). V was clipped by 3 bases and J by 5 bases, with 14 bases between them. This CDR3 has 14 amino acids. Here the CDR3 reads CASSEGGLNDEQYF. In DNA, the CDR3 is TGCGCCAGCAGTGAAGGAGGGCTCAATGACGAGCAGTACTTC.

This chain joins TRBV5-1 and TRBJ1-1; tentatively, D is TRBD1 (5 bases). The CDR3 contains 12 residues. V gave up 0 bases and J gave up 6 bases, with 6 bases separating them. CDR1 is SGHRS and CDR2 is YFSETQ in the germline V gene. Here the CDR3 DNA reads TGCGCCAGCAGCTTGGAGGGGCCTGAAGCTTTCTTT. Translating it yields CASSLEGPEAFF.

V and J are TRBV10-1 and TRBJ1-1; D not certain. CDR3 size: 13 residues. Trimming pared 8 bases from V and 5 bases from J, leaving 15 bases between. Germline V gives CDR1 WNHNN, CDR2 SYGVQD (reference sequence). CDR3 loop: CASSEGRGTEAFF. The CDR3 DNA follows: TGCGCCAGCTCCGAAGGACGAGGGACTGAAGCTTTCTTT.

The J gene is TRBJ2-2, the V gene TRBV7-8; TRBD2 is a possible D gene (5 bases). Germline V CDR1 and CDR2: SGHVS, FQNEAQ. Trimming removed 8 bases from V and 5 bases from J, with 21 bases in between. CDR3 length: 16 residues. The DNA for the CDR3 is TGTGCCAGCGGACTGGGTTCAGGAGGAAAAACCGGGGAGCTGTTTTTT. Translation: CASGLGSGGKTGELFF. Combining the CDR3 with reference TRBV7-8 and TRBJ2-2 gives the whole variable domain GAGVSQSPRYKVAKRGQDVALRCDPISGHVSLFWYQQALGQGPEFLTYFQNEAQLDKSGLPSDRFFAERPEGSVSTLKIQRTQQEDSAVYLCASGLGSGGKTGELFFGEGSRLTVL.